This T cell receptor (beta chain) was retrieved from a study of OX40 agonist ivuxolimab in advanced cancers. Study as a whole: The eligibility criteria allowed prior anti-PD-1, anti-PD-L1 or anti-CTLA-4 therapy, and 40% had some.

Points from the study as a whole: CD8+ T cells were the subset that, on average, had more expanded clones than CD4+. By week 6 at 0.1 to 3.0 mg/kg, blood CD4+ and CD8+ T cells had expanded clonally.

Comments on this clone: Antigen: not known.

Germline V gene sequence: CDR1 SQVTM, CDR2 ANQGSEA. The CDR3 spans 13 residues. The germline V and J ends were trimmed by 3 bases and 4 bases, with 12 bases remaining between them. Only in-frame clones appear in the TCRdb table, and some are missing; sequencing was by immunoSEQ multiplex PCR. This sample yields 90,000 or so clones, of which 90% to 95% are seen a single time; 0.9% to 1.2% belongs to the top ten. The rearrangement links TRBV29-1 to TRBJ1-1; D is perhaps TRBD1 (5 bases). This material consisted of CD4+ or CD8+ T cells sorted from blood, taken in a trial of the OX40 agonist ivuxolimab. This TCR was recovered from an adult with an advanced solid tumor such as melanoma, head and neck, liver or kidney cancer. DNA for the CDR3: TGCAGCGTTGACGAAGACAGTTTCACTGAAGCTTTCTTT. Translation gives CSVDEDSFTEAFF.